The sequence of this T cell receptor (beta chain) was determined in a study of blood T cell repertoires in COVID-19. Background on the study: Samples representing acute and convalescent COVID-19 were sourced from the United States, Italy and Spain. Sample material is recorded as cDNA or gDNA derived from T cells, B-cell-depleted T cells, or PBMCs.

V lost 4 bases, J lost 1 base, and 12 bases stayed unmatched. Looked up from germline, CDR1 is SGDLS and CDR2 is YYNGEE. The CDR3 length is 20 residues. Only in-frame clones appear in the TCRdb table, and some are missing; sequencing was by immunoSEQ multiplex PCR. The sample has some 250,000 clones; around 88% are singletons. The participants were between roughly 18 and 89 years old and came from about two dozen US areas. Assignments of participants to cohorts depended upon their own reported clinical history. The specimen sequenced was PBMCs or T cells enriched from blood (not recorded which). The rearrangement uses TRBV9 and TRBJ2-1, with 15 bases matching TRBD2. The receptor's source is a woman aged 40-49 years with acute COVID-19. The chain's CDR3 is CASSLSPMGLAGGSYNEQFF. CDR3 in DNA: TGTGCCAGCAGCCTTTCCCCAATGGGACTAGCGGGAGGTTCCTACAATGAGCAGTTCTTC.